This entry concerns a single T cell receptor beta chain. Its specificity is unknown. The record originates from a study of T cells in Graves' hyperthyroidism and ophthalmopathy. V was clipped by 4 bases and J by 2 bases, with 14 bases between them. This CDR3 contains 15 residues. Germline CDR1 SGHDT, CDR2 YYEEEE. Study-wide results and limits: Clonotypes that were expanded in thyroid above 0.001 mostly appeared in blood too. The model predicted ophthalmopathy a median around six months before onset.

The hyperthyroidism patients had all been newly diagnosed, and their disease duration was under 2 months. Their ages ranged from 18 to 65 years. Fresh 10 ml peripheral blood yielded PBMCs. Template material for amplifying TCR beta CDR3 regions consisted of RNA transcripts. TCR CDR3 underwent first-round RT-PCR with the HTBI primer set. In TCRdb, the multiplex PCR reads were re-called with MiXCR into one record per CDR3 protein. The repertoire holds about 420,000 distinct CDR3 sequences, roughly 15% seen once, with 5% to 6% in the top ten. Specimen: blood. This receptor was obtained from a woman aged 18-35 years with Graves' hyperthyroidism. The chain employs TRBV5-6 and TRBJ2-3, with TRBD1 as a possible D gene (5 bases). CDR3 amino acids: CASSAGQAYTDTQYF. The CDR3 DNA sequence: TGTGCCAGCAGCGCAGGACAAGCATACACAGATACGCAGTATTTT.